This T cell receptor beta chain was retrieved from a study of T cells in Graves' hyperthyroidism and ophthalmopathy. The CDR3 totals 16 residues. Trimming pared 8 bases from V and 0 bases from J, leaving 17 bases between. CDR1 and CDR2 (germline): SEHNR, FQNEAQ (reference sequence). There are a few counts of this clonotype. Template material for amplifying TCR beta CDR3 regions consisted of RNA transcripts. Initially, a first-round RT-PCR of the TCR CDR3 employed the HTBI primer set. TCRdb processed the multiplex PCR reads anew with MiXCR; each CDR3 protein has one entry. The data hold about 290,000 distinct CDR3 sequences, with about a sixth observed a single time.

Source material: blood. The J gene is TRBJ2-1, the V gene TRBV7-9; D ambiguous. The source is a woman aged 55-69 years with Graves' ophthalmopathy. Written as DNA, the CDR3 is TGTGCCAGCCTCTCCGGTATTTATGGCTCCTACAATGAGCAGTTCTTC. It encodes CASLSGIYGSYNEQFF. The full variable domain, rest sourced from reference TRBV7-9 and TRBJ2-1, is DTGVSQNPRHKITKRGQNVTFRCDPISEHNRLYWYRQTLGQGPEFLTYFQNEAQLEKSRLLSDRFSAERPKGSFSTLEIQRTEQGDSAMYLCASLSGIYGSYNEQFFGPGTRLTVL.